The clone carrying this T cell receptor (beta chain) was picked up many times. The antigen is not known. These data originate in a study of T-cell memory formation after mild COVID-19. Study overall: In these data, TCR clusters were largely donor specific. Study-wide points: Day 15 to 85 contracting clones showed balanced CD4/CD8; day 15 to 37 expanders favored CD4+. CD4+ clones that contracted lay mainly in CM and EM; CD8+ ones lay in EMRA.

CDR1 and CDR2 (germline): KGHDR, SFDVKD. The V gene end was trimmed by 2 bases and the J gene end by 4 bases; junction bases not matched to a gene: 2. There are 15 residues in the CDR3. Employing constant-segment primers, 5'RACE generated TCR alpha and TCR beta cDNA libraries bearing sample barcodes and UMIs. Via MiXCR, TCRdb re-called the 5' RACE reads, giving one row per CDR3 protein. The sample yields about 190,000 distinct CDR3 sequences, around 17% seen once. The sequencing input was PBMCs or a T cell subset sorted from them (not recorded which). The V call is TRBV24-1, the J call TRBJ2-1, with 9 bases fitting TRBD2. The sequence was collected from an adult woman who had mild COVID-19 (a few samples of this study predate the infection). Cell type and time point are not known. The CDR3 region is CATSDSTSGYNEQFF. The DNA of the CDR3 is TGTGCCACCAGTGATTCTACTAGCGGGTACAATGAGCAGTTCTTC.